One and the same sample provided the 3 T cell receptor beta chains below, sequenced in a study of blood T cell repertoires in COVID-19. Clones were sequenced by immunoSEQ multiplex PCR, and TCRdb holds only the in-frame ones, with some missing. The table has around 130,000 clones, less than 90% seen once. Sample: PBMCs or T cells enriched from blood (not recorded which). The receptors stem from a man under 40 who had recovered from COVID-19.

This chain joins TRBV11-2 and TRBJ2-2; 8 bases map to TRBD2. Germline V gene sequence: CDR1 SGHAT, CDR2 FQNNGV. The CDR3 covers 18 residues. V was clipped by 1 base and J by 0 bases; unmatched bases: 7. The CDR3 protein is CASSLAVSGLANTGELFF. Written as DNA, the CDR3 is TGTGCCAGCAGCTTAGCTGTTTCGGGACTAGCGAACACCGGGGAGCTGTTTTTT. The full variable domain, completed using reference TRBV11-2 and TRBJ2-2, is EAGVAQSPRYKIIEKRQSVAFWCNPISGHATLYWYQQILGQGPKLLIQFQNNGVVDDSQLPKDRFSAERLKGVDSTLKIQPAKLEDSAVYLCASSLAVSGLANTGELFFGEGSRLTVL.

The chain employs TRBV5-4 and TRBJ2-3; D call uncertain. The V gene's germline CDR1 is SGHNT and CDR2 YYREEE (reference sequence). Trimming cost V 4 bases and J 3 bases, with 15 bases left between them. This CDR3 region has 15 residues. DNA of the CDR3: TGTGCCAGCAGCATTGGCGCAGGAAGAACAGATACGCAGTATTTT. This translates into CASSIGAGRTDTQYF.

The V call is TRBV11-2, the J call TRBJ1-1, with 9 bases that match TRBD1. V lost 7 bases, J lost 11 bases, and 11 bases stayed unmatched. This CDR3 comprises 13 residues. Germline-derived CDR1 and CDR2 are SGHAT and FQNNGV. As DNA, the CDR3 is TGTGCCAGCAACCTGGACAGGGGTCGTGGGGCTTTCTTT. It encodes CASNLDRGRGAFF.